The present TCR beta chain was sequenced within a study of shared clonotypes between healthy human individuals. Study-level background: Aged 18 to 49, the donors were a couple of women and a few men. Study outcomes and limitations: Non-shared clonotypes displayed generation probabilities falling below those of clonotypes present in all four donors. Naive CD4 clonotypes were shared across a few donors at 4% to 5%.

Libraries were prepared by immunoSEQ multiplex PCR; TCRdb keeps only in-frame clonotypes and omits some of them. The top ten hold about 0.13% of the sample, which has about 2,500,000 clones, just over 90% seen once. Germline assignment: CDR1 MDHEN and CDR2 SYDVKM. The V gene end was trimmed by 6 bases and the J gene end by 2 bases; junction bases not matched to a gene: 6. CDR3 length: 15 residues. Every contributor of samples was a Caucasian grown-up residing in Nashville, Tennessee. This clone showed up just once. What it binds is not known. This specimen includes other DNA sequences encoding the same CDR3.

The source material was naive CD4+ T cells sorted from blood. Subset given: CD45RA+ positively selected. The sequence was collected from a man between 18 and 35 years old in good health. The J gene is TRBJ1-5, the V gene TRBV28; 8 bases align to TRBD1. The DNA of the CDR3 is TGTGCCAGCAGCCGTACAGGGGGAGGCAATCAGCCCCAGCATTTT. Its translation is CASSRTGGGNQPQHF.